This T cell receptor beta chain was sequenced for a study of blood T cell repertoires in COVID-19. Study summary: Spain, Italy and the United States supplied samples that represented acute and convalescent COVID-19. Sources were T cells, B-cell-depleted T cells, or PBMCs; the material itself was cDNA or gDNA.

This CDR3 has 15 amino acids. Germline V gene lookup returns CDR1 SNHLY and CDR2 FYNNEI. V was clipped by 6 bases and J by 10 bases; unmatched bases: 13. In the authors' workflow: Amplification of reference gene primers was used by the study to estimate nucleated cell counts. Libraries were prepared by immunoSEQ multiplex PCR; TCRdb keeps only in-frame clonotypes and omits some of them. D and trimming come from the DNA, and the V and J calls and clone size come from that table. The profile shows just over 250,000 clones, about 88% of them singletons. The study recruited people aged roughly 18 to 95 years across some 23 US areas.

The sequenced sample was PBMCs or T cells enriched from blood (not recorded which). This sequence originates from a man between 25 and 39 years old with acute COVID-19. The chain combines TRBV2 with TRBJ2-5, with TRBD2 matching 11 bases. The CDR3 bases are TGTGCCAGCAGCGAGACTAGCGGGGCCCTCAGTGGCCAGTACTTC. It encodes CASSETSGALSGQYF.